This entry features one TCR beta chain sequence. It has no known antigen specificity. No base-level quality is on record; no much larger clone is a single base apart. Each collaborating institution followed its own protocols to collect whole blood in K2EDTA tubes. Collaborator samples were shipped for TCRbeta analysis as frozen whole blood, isolated PBMCs, or DNA extracted from either sample type. TCRbeta CDR3 regions were amplified from genomic DNA using the immunoSEQ Assay, a bias-controlled multiplex PCR. Regarding the original processing steps: Nucleated cell counts per sample were estimated from amplification of reference gene primers within the assay. To quantify the absolute abundance of each unique TCRbeta CDR3 rearrangement, sequence reads were collapsed and filtered. For each sample, productive Simpson clonality was calculated by taking the square root of Simpson's diversity index across productive rearrangements. What TCRdb holds here is the immuneACCESS table cut down to in-frame rearrangements. Part of the clones is not present; checked against another copy, under half of the missing clones reflect an unresolved V gene, and the others are unexplained. The V and J calls and clone size come from that table; D and trimming were worked out from the DNA. A total of some 63,000 clones appear in this sample, approximately 79% of them only once. The ten biggest clones cover more than 30% of the sample.

This sample is drawn from a study of blood T cell repertoires in COVID-19 (dated by TCRdb to about 2020). General notes on the study: Collaborator samples came from the United States, Italy and Spain and covered acute and convalescent phases of COVID-19. Where HLA class I and class II types were available, the types were taken from metadata supplied by the sample provider, not from assay-based typing. The material from the prospective study consisted of cDNA or gDNA derived from T cells, B-cell-depleted T cells, or PBMCs. The dataset comprised deeply sampled blood TCRbeta repertoires from subjects exposed to, actively infected with, or recovered from COVID-19. The repertoires were released in a freely available public database meant as a resource for research on the immune response to SARS-CoV-2. The sample metadata nearly always contained a de-identified subject ID, COVID-19 status, age in years and sex. The samples were drawn from the first 160 participants of the ongoing ImmuneRACE study and from 950 to 1,500 subjects provided by 6 global collaborators.

The junction carries 12 bases between V and J, which are trimmed by 4 bases and 6 bases respectively. CDR1 and CDR2 are read off the germline V gene as KGHDR and SFDVKD. Reading from cysteine to phenylalanine, the CDR3 counts 13 amino acids. Only the CDR3 DNA is retained, 39 bases long and in frame from the first base. Findings and caveats that apply to the study as a whole: How much clinical and demographic metadata was included differed by source and by participant, and the metadata was provided uncurated.

The rearrangement combines TRBV24-1 with TRBJ2-7; 6 matching bases give a weak D call of TRBD1. The specimen was peripheral blood. The TCR sequence derives from a human donor in a cohort sampled during active COVID-19. The CDR3 corresponds to CATSETGVSEQYF. The nucleotides are TGTGCCACCAGTGAGACAGGAGTAAGCGAGCAGTACTTC.